These T cell receptor beta chains were read from a single sample in a study of radiotherapy plus CTLA-4 blockade in lung cancer. Sequenced by immunoSEQ multiplex PCR; TCRdb stores in-frame clones only, minus some. In the table there are roughly 110,000 clones, 85% of which are singletons. This specimen consisted of peripheral blood, obtained from a patient treated with radiotherapy plus ipilimumab. All receptors come from a human donor with non-small cell lung cancer that progressed on radiotherapy plus ipilimumab. Some clones in this sample may be carry-over from other donors' samples. Each CDR3 is given with its conserved first and last residue. Each record gives: V gene, J gene, D gene, CDR3 protein. A D gene is named only where the DNA matches it firmly.

TRBV19	TRBJ1-4	.	CASSPGRGNEKLFF
TRBV2	TRBJ2-5	.	CASSDRRIRETQYF
TRBV6-1	TRBJ2-7	TRBD1	CASSQTRTGYEQYF
TRBV5-6	TRBJ2-2	.	CASSARWLNTGELFF
TRBV7-2	TRBJ2-7	.	CASSLRGTYEQYF
TRBV2	TRBJ2-5	.	CASSQGRDQETQYF
TRBV4-3	TRBJ2-7	.	CASSQEIRGEQYF
TRBV9	TRBJ2-3	.	CASSPVVGMVIGDTQYF
TRBV5-1	TRBJ2-7	.	CASSSGRSSYEQYF
TRBV5-4	TRBJ2-7	.	CASSPRLETYEQYF
TRBV5-1	TRBJ2-3	.	CASSTGQPDTQYF
TRBV9	TRBJ1-2	.	CASSGLPALIGYTF
TRBV7-3	TRBJ2-7	TRBD1	CASSRITGGPTYEQYF
TRBV7-2	TRBJ1-2	.	CASSLLTGSNNYGYTF
TRBV19	TRBJ1-2	TRBD1	CASTEEGTGIYGYTF
TRBV7-7	TRBJ2-1	TRBD1	CASSLDREYNEQFF
TRBV29-1	TRBJ1-5	.	CSVAETGDSPRHF
TRBV12-1	TRBJ2-5	.	CASTFGLAGPQETQYF
TRBV30	TRBJ2-7	.	CAWSVPGVATPSEQYF
TRBV7-9	TRBJ1-5	.	CASSFGSLNQPQHF
TRBV9	TRBJ1-1	TRBD1	CASSAGQGSSEAFF
TRBV9	TRBJ2-7	.	CASSVALAGAGEQYF
TRBV5-4	TRBJ1-2	.	CASSYPYSGYTF
TRBV7-2	TRBJ2-1	.	CASSLEFGGGSYSYNEQFF
TRBV27	TRBJ1-2	TRBD1	CASSLSPGQGAKGYTF
TRBV7-9	TRBJ1-3	.	CASSLISAPLSGNTIYF
TRBV6-6	TRBJ2-1	TRBD1	CASSKTGSSYNEQFF
TRBV5-1	TRBJ2-5	TRBD1	CASSTDRGSWGQYF
TRBV9	TRBJ2-1	.	CASSVEQGYNEQFF
TRBV7-9	TRBJ2-7	TRBD1	CASSLPLGQVYEQYF
TRBV18	TRBJ1-5	.	CASSPNRRDQPQHF
TRBV7-2	TRBJ2-3	TRBD2	CASSAQLAGALNTQYF
TRBV29-1	TRBJ2-3	.	CSVKLTDTQYF
TRBV4-2	TRBJ1-6	TRBD1	CASSPRGTESSYNSPLHF
TRBV4-3	TRBJ2-7	.	CASSQDFRIGEQYF
TRBV7-9	TRBJ2-1	.	CASSLMQTNEQFF
TRBV7-8	TRBJ2-7	.	CASSYSVRTDVRWAYF
TRBV11-2	TRBJ2-1	TRBD2	CASSLDLAGGWNEQFF
TRBV9	TRBJ2-7	TRBD2	CASSVGRGGLYEQYF
TRBV20-1	TRBJ2-7	.	CSANAAYEQYF
TRBV27	TRBJ2-3	.	CASSLHLPLFLRGQDTDTQYF
TRBV11-2	TRBJ2-5	.	CASSSEGGAQYF
TRBV11-2	TRBJ2-3	TRBD2	CASSPRITSGPSTDTQYF
TRBV11-3	TRBJ2-3	.	CASSLGSGPDITDTQYF
TRBV7-6	TRBJ2-1	TRBD2	CASSLLVSGGSHYNEQFF
TRBV19	TRBJ2-1	TRBD2	CASSKSRTSGGYNEQFF
TRBV28	TRBJ1-5	.	CASSQGLRGNQPQHF
TRBV25-1	TRBJ2-1	.	CASTDQRPGCNNEQFF
TRBV6-5	TRBJ2-7	.	CASSETSFHEQYF
TRBV7-9	TRBJ2-1	.	CASSLAQTVLEQFF
TRBV19	TRBJ1-1	.	CASSIGQGYTEAFF
TRBV27	TRBJ2-3	.	CASSLVVGATQYF
TRBV29-1	TRBJ2-5	.	CSGHRVGQETQYF
TRBV6-5	TRBJ2-1	.	CASSWNLQGNEQFF
TRBV7-6	TRBJ2-1	TRBD2	CASSQGGTGGKFF